This entry is about one T cell receptor (beta chain). It has no known antigen specificity. No base quality information exists; no much larger clone differs at one position. The CDR3 has 11 amino acids, counting the end cysteine and phenylalanine. Only CDR3 DNA remains: 33 bases, in frame from the first base. Looking up the germline V gene yields CDR1 KGHSH and CDR2 LQKENI. V is cut by 3 bases and J by 10 bases, and the space between the germline ends is 9 bases. The data stem from a study of technical replicates of blood from several donors (dated by TCRdb to the late 2010s). The library was produced with the immunoSEQ multiplex PCR assay. The clones in this table, taken by TCRdb from immuneACCESS, are in-frame only. Not every clone is retained; where verified, under half of the shortfall comes from an unresolved V gene, and the cause of the rest is unknown. Across this sample there are tens of thousands of clones, with 90% to 95% seen only once. Jointly, the top ten make up 4% to 5% of the sample.

The material sequenced was PBMCs. This chain joins TRBV18 to TRBJ2-5; the D gene is possibly TRBD2, with 6 bases matching. This clonotype was obtained from a human donor in good health. Some clones in this sample may be carry-over from other donors' samples. The sequenced DNA: TGTGCCAGCTCACCGGAGGGGATCCAGTACTTC. Protein translation: CASSPEGIQYF.